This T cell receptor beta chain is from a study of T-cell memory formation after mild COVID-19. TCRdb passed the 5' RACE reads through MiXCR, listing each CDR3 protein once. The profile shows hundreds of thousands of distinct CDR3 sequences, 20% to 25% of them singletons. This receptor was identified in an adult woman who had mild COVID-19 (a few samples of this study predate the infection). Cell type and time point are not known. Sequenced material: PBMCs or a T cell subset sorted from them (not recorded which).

The CDR3 bases are TGTGCCAGCAGCCCACATCCACCGAACACTGAAGCTTTCTTT. This codes for CASSPHPPNTEAFF. V gene TRBV3-1 combines with J gene TRBJ1-1; D is uncertain. The V gene's germline CDR1 is LGHDT and CDR2 YNNKEL (reference sequence). Trimming stripped 4 bases from V and 1 base from J, with 10 bases between. This CDR3 spans 14 amino acids.